This T cell receptor (beta chain) was sequenced for a study of T cell changes during pregnancy in multiple sclerosis. This CDR3 comprises 13 residues. Looked up from germline, CDR1 is LGHNT and CDR2 is FRNRAP. V lost 4 bases, J lost 3 bases, and 0 bases stayed unmatched. Produced via immunoSEQ multiplex PCR; TCRdb's table is partial and in-frame only. Of around 30,000 clones in the sample, roughly 89% were seen once. The chain couples TRBV12-5 to TRBJ1-2; TRBD1 matches at 9 bases. This clonotype was obtained from a female donor with multiple sclerosis, enrolled in a pregnancy study. The sequencing used CD8+ T cells from peripheral blood mononuclear cells, collected in the third trimester of pregnancy. The CDR3 DNA follows: TGTGCTAGTGGTTGGGACAGGGACTATGGCTACACCTTC. Amino acid sequence: CASGWDRDYGYTF.